These T cell receptor beta chains were read from a single sample in a study of control samples from healthy donors and cancer patients. Assay: immunoSEQ multiplex PCR; the TCRdb copy retains only in-frame clones and omits some. The sample lists around 130,000 clones; about 92% were seen once. Sample: PBMCs. The origin of the receptors is a man aged 50-60 years with head and neck cancer. Both conserved end residues are part of each CDR3. The order of the fields is clone size, J gene, D gene, V gene, CDR3 protein, CDR3 DNA. D genes are given only for firm matches. Not every row has a clone size; where given, it reads once, few, many or a size class.

>NA|TRBJ1-6|NA|TRBV5-6
CASSLGQPYNSPLHF
TGTGCCAGCAGCTTGGGGCAGCCCTATAATTCACCCCTCCACTTT
>NA|TRBJ1-5|TRBD1|TRBV29-1
CSVVLGQGVHSNQPQHF
TGCAGCGTTGTACTAGGGCAGGGGGTCCATAGCAATCAGCCCCAGCATTTT
>NA|TRBJ2-7|NA|TRBV7-2
CASRQGPYEQYF
TGTGCCAGCAGGCAGGGCCCCTACGAGCAGTACTTC
>NA|TRBJ2-3|NA|TRBV6-5
CASSSETDTQYF
TGTGCCAGCAGTTCTGAGACAGATACGCAGTATTTT
>NA|TRBJ1-2|NA|TRBV7-9
CASSRTYGYTF
TGTGCCAGCAGCCGGACCTATGGCTACACCTTC
>once|TRBJ2-1|NA|TRBV27
CASRSFLGQTYNEQFF
TGTGCCAGCAGATCTTTCCTCGGACAGACCTACAATGAGCAGTTCTTC
>NA|TRBJ2-1|NA|TRBV7-9
CASGGWSSYNEQFF
TGTGCCAGCGGAGGGTGGAGCTCCTACAATGAGCAGTTCTTC
>NA|TRBJ2-5|NA|TRBV7-2
CASSLGGGVETQYF
TGTGCCAGCAGCTTGGGGGGCGGGGTAGAGACCCAGTACTTC
>NA|TRBJ1-4|NA|TRBV27
CASSAKGLPYNEKLFF
TGTGCCAGCAGTGCAAAAGGGTTACCATATAATGAAAAACTGTTTTTT
>NA|TRBJ1-5|NA|TRBV25-1
CASGTDSNQPQHF
TGTGCCAGCGGCACTGATAGCAATCAGCCCCAGCATTTT
>NA|TRBJ2-5|NA|TRBV5-1
CASSAQETQYF
TGCGCCAGCAGCGCCCAAGAGACCCAGTACTTC
>NA|TRBJ2-7|NA|TRBV5-1
CASSLDDFYEQYF
TGCGCCAGCAGCTTGGATGACTTCTACGAGCAGTACTTC
>NA|TRBJ2-4|NA|TRBV5-5
CASSLVGVGLDIQYF
TGTGCCAGCAGCTTGGTTGGGGTCGGATTAGACATTCAGTACTTC
>NA|TRBJ2-5|TRBD1|TRBV27
CASSTSGTESPGTQYF
TGTGCCAGCAGTACGTCTGGGACAGAGAGCCCAGGGACCCAGTACTTC
>NA|TRBJ2-5|NA|TRBV7-2
CASSFGGQDQETQYF
TGTGCCAGCAGCTTTGGGGGCCAGGACCAAGAGACCCAGTACTTC
>NA|TRBJ2-3|NA|TRBV4-2
CASSQRGGRGSTDTQYF
TGTGCCAGCAGCCAAAGGGGTGGGCGGGGAAGCACAGATACGCAGTATTTT
>NA|TRBJ1-2|TRBD1|TRBV9
CASSVGQGAGLGYGYTF
TGTGCCAGCAGCGTAGGGCAGGGGGCCGGATTGGGCTATGGCTACACCTTC
>NA|TRBJ2-7|TRBD2|TRBV6-5
CASGYGGGYEQYF
TGTGCCAGCGGGTACGGGGGGGGCTACGAGCAGTACTTC
>NA|TRBJ2-1|NA|TRBV11-3
CASSLDESESPTYNEQFF
TGTGCCAGCAGCTTAGATGAGTCTGAGTCCCCGACTTACAATGAGCAGTTCTTC
>NA|TRBJ1-1|NA|TRBV19
CASSIVRATEAFF
TGTGCCAGTAGTATTGTTAGGGCCACTGAAGCTTTCTTT
>NA|TRBJ2-3|NA|TRBV4-2
CASSQDSRLGQRRGTQYF
TGTGCCAGCAGCCAGGACTCTCGATTAGGACAAAGACGTGGTACGCAGTATTTT
>NA|TRBJ1-5|NA|TRBV6-2/TRBV6-3
CASSYAGRSNQPQHF
TGTGCCAGCAGTTACGCGGGACGCTCCAATCAGCCCCAGCATTTT
>NA|TRBJ1-1|NA|TRBV6-5
CASSYSGYTEAFF
TGTGCCAGCAGTTACTCTGGGTACACTGAAGCTTTCTTT
>many|TRBJ1-2|TRBD1|TRBV29-1
CSVSTTGDGYTF
TGCAGCGTTAGCACTACAGGGGATGGCTACACCTTC
>NA|TRBJ1-6|NA|TRBV6-5
CASSSFLGERSPLHF
TGTGCCAGCAGTTCATTTTTGGGGGAACGTTCACCCCTCCACTTT
>NA|TRBJ2-7|TRBD2|TRBV4-2
CASSQDPAGGSHEQYF
TGTGCCAGCAGCCAAGATCCAGCGGGGGGATCCCACGAGCAGTACTTC
>NA|TRBJ2-1|TRBD2|TRBV28
CAIRTSGVYNEQFF
TGTGCCATCCGGACTAGCGGGGTCTACAATGAGCAGTTCTTC
>NA|TRBJ2-2|TRBD1|TRBV24-1
CATSDAGTGNTGELFF
TGTGCCACCAGTGATGCCGGGACAGGGAACACCGGGGAGCTGTTTTTT
>NA|TRBJ2-1|NA|TRBV30
CAWTRGSYNEQFF
TGTGCCTGGACGAGGGGGTCCTACAATGAGCAGTTCTTC
>NA|TRBJ2-3|NA|TRBV7-9
CASSLAVVLLEDTQYF
TGTGCCAGCAGCTTAGCGGTCGTCCTCCTGGAGGATACGCAGTATTTT
>NA|TRBJ1-3|NA|TRBV5-1
CASRDTGVGNTIYF
TGCGCCAGCAGGGACACCGGAGTGGGAAACACCATATATTTT
>NA|TRBJ2-7|NA|TRBV3-1/TRBV3-2
CASSQAGEQYF
TGTGCCAGCAGCCAAGCGGGGGAGCAGTACTTC
>NA|TRBJ2-2|TRBD2|TRBV11-3
CASSFTSGVTGELFF
TGTGCCAGCAGCTTTACTAGCGGGGTCACCGGGGAGCTGTTTTTT
>NA|TRBJ1-4|NA|TRBV6-6
CASSYTQPANEKLFF
TGTGCCAGCAGTTATACCCAGCCCGCTAATGAAAAACTGTTTTTT
>NA|TRBJ1-1|NA|TRBV10-3
CAITPTGNTEAFF
TGTGCCATCACCCCAACGGGGAACACTGAAGCTTTCTTT
>NA|TRBJ2-1|NA|TRBV28
CASSKGVPSKQFF
TGTGCCAGCTCTAAGGGGGTTCCAAGTAAGCAGTTCTTC
>NA|TRBJ1-1|NA|TRBV6-2/TRBV6-3
CASSYSMWLNTEAFF
TGTGCCAGCAGTTACTCGATGTGGTTGAACACTGAAGCTTTCTTT
>NA|TRBJ2-7|TRBD2|TRBV2
CASSFTLTSGGEKYEQYF
TGTGCCAGCAGCTTCACTTTGACTAGCGGGGGAGAGAAATACGAGCAGTACTTC
>NA|TRBJ2-1|NA|TRBV7-9
CASSLQGNEQFF
TGTGCCAGCAGCTTACAGGGAAATGAGCAGTTCTTC
>NA|TRBJ1-5|NA|TRBV19
CASSLRRQPDSNQPQHF
TGTGCCAGTTCCCTGCGGCGACAGCCTGATAGCAATCAGCCCCAGCATTTT
>NA|TRBJ1-1|NA|TRBV4-3
CASSPWSGELNTEAFF
TGCGCCAGCAGCCCCTGGTCAGGGGAACTGAACACTGAAGCTTTCTTT
>NA|TRBJ2-3|NA|TRBV15
CATSRVRDTQYF
TGTGCCACCAGCAGAGTCCGAGATACGCAGTATTTT
>NA|TRBJ2-7|NA|TRBV18
CASSRPGNEQYF
TGTGCCAGCTCACGGCCGGGGAACGAGCAGTACTTC
>NA|TRBJ2-3|NA|TRBV7-9
CASSLQQYTDTQYF
TGTGCCAGCAGCTTACAACAGTACACAGATACGCAGTATTTT
>NA|TRBJ2-1|TRBD2|TRBV19
CASSSKLAGEQFF
TGTGCCAGTAGTAGCAAACTAGCGGGGGAGCAGTTCTTC
>NA|TRBJ2-3|TRBD2|TRBV19
CASSTGLAGSTDTQYF
TGTGCCAGTAGTACAGGACTAGCGGGGAGCACAGATACGCAGTATTTT
>once|TRBJ2-2|NA|TRBV7-2
CASSLLLITGELFF
TGTGCCAGCAGCTTACTGTTGATAACCGGGGAGCTGTTTTTT
>NA|TRBJ1-1|NA|TRBV11-2
CASSPIAGGRLNTEAFF
TGTGCCAGCAGCCCTATAGCCGGGGGGCGCCTGAACACTGAAGCTTTCTTT